This passage covers 16 T cell receptor beta chains from one sample sequenced in a study of blood T cell repertoires in COVID-19. The method was immunoSEQ multiplex PCR; TCRdb's version includes in-frame clones alone and lacks a portion of them. The sample consists of 150,000 to 200,000 clones, more than 65% of them appearing once. Input material: PBMCs or T cells enriched from blood (not recorded which). Receptor source: a woman aged 50 to 60 with acute COVID-19.

The J gene is TRBJ2-5, the V gene TRBV4-3; 9 bases align to TRBD2. The CDR3 totals 17 residues. Germline loops: CDR1 LGHNA, CDR2 YSLEER. V was clipped by 4 bases and J by 2 bases; unmatched bases: 11. As DNA, the CDR3 is TGCGCCAGCAGCCCCCGCTTCAATAGCGGGGGACAAGAGACCCAGTACTTC. Translating gives CASSPRFNSGGQETQYF.

The chain carries TRBV28 and TRBJ1-3, with TRBD1 matching 10 bases. This CDR3 contains 17 residues. The trim removed 4 bases at V and 0 bases at J, leaving 6 bases unmatched. Germline loops: CDR1 MDHEN, CDR2 SYDVKM. CDR3 sequence reads: CASSSGGQGLSGNTIYF. CDR3 in DNA: TGTGCCAGCAGTTCTGGGGGACAGGGGCTCTCTGGAAACACCATATATTTT. The variable domain in full, completed from reference TRBV28 and TRBJ1-3, reads DVKVTQSSRYLVKRTGEKVFLECVQDMDHENMFWYRQDPGLGLRLIYFSYDVKMKEKGDIPEGYSVSREKKERFSLILESASTNQTSMYLCASSSGGQGLSGNTIYFGEGSWLTVV.

The chain joins TRBV5-7 to TRBJ2-3, with 8 nucleotides matching TRBD2. TRBV5-7 is designated an ORF whose function remains uncertain. This CDR3 spans 15 amino acids. V trimming: 5 bases; J trimming: 5 bases; junction bases outside the gene matches: 10. The CDR3 nucleotides are TGTGCCAGCAGGGGACGGGGGGGAGCTAGAGATACGCAGTATTTT. It encodes CASRGRGGARDTQYF.

The rearrangement uses TRBV6-5 and TRBJ2-3; 7 bases align to TRBD1. The CDR3 extends over 15 amino acids. The V gene end was trimmed by 6 bases and the J gene end by 2 bases; junction bases not matched to a gene: 8. CDR1 and CDR2 from the germline V gene are MNHEY and SVGAGI. CDR3 protein: CASRGRTGNTDTQYF. The CDR3 nucleotides are TGTGCCAGCAGAGGTAGGACAGGAAACACAGATACGCAGTATTTT.

The chain links TRBV27 to TRBJ1-4; possible D gene TRBD1, 6 bases. Germline V gene lookup returns CDR1 MNHEY and CDR2 SMNVEV (reference sequence). Trimming took 1 base from V and 1 from J, leaving 13 bases between them. The CDR3 is made up of 17 amino acids. The CDR3 here is CASSLWGGAETNEKLFF. As DNA, the CDR3 is TGTGCCAGCAGTTTATGGGGGGGGGCGGAAACTAATGAAAAACTGTTTTTT. The variable domain in full, with the rest retrieved from reference TRBV27 and TRBJ1-4, is EAQVTQNPRYLITVTGKKLTVTCSQNMNHEYMSWYRQDPGLGLRQIYYSMNVEVTDKGDVPEGYKVSRKEKRNFPLILESPSPNQTSLYFCASSLWGGAETNEKLFFGSGTQLSVL.

The V call is TRBV4-3, the J call TRBJ1-1; possible D gene TRBD1, 5 bases. The germline V and J ends were trimmed by 0 bases and 6 bases, with 17 bases remaining between them. CDR1 and CDR2 from the germline V gene are LGHNA and YSLEER. The CDR3 totals 16 residues. Here the CDR3 reads CASSQDRGWGGAEAFF. For the CDR3, the DNA is TGCGCCAGCAGCCAAGATCGCGGTTGGGGGGGAGCTGAAGCTTTCTTT.

Here the CDR3 reads CASSLSRTRVNAGYTF. The DNA for the CDR3 is TGTGCCAGCAGCTTATCCCGAACCAGGGTGAATGCTGGCTACACCTTC. The V and J genes are TRBV7-2 and TRBJ1-2; D might be TRBD1 (5 bases). The CDR3 is made up of 16 amino acids. V lost 2 bases and J lost 7, with 20 bases in between. In germline, CDR1 is SGHTA, CDR2 FQGNSA.

V is TRBV6-5 and J is TRBJ2-1; 11 nucleotides match TRBD2. The junction had 7 bases not matched to a gene; V was cut back by 7 bases and J by 8 bases. Germline V gene data show CDR1 as MNHEY and CDR2 as SVGAGI. This CDR3 region has 14 residues. In DNA, the CDR3 is TGTGCCAGCATTAGACTAGCGGGGAGTGATGAGCAGTTCTTC. As protein: CASIRLAGSDEQFF.

The V call is TRBV11-2, the J call TRBJ1-1, with 7 positions matching TRBD1. V lost 6 bases, J lost 0 bases, and 10 bases stayed unmatched. In germline, CDR1 is SGHAT, CDR2 FQNNGV. The CDR3 extends over 16 amino acids. The CDR3: CASRHTGDLMNTEAFF. The CDR3, as DNA: TGTGCCAGCAGACACACAGGGGACCTCATGAACACTGAAGCTTTCTTT.

There are many counts of this clone. The chain uses TRBV5-5 and TRBJ1-2, with 9 bases lining up with TRBD1. CDR1 SGHKS and CDR2 YYEKEE come from the germline V gene (reference sequence). V lost 4 bases to trimming and J lost 8 bases; unmatched junction nucleotides: 15. There are 16 residues in the CDR3. The CDR3, as DNA: TGTGCCAGCAGCCTGGAGGGGACAGGGTACCCCAAGGGCTACACCTTC. Translation gives CASSLEGTGYPKGYTF.

The V gene is TRBV9, the J gene TRBJ2-3; 8 bases are shared with TRBD2. V was pared by 3 bases and J by 4 bases, with 1 base of the junction left unmatched. Germline values: CDR1 SGDLS, CDR2 YYNGEE. CDR3 length: 13 residues. The CDR3, as DNA: TGTGCCAGCAGCGGGACTAGCCCAGATACGCAGTATTTT. Protein: CASSGTSPDTQYF. Filled out from reference TRBV9 and TRBJ2-3, the complete variable domain reads DSGVTQTPKHLITATGQRVTLRCSPRSGDLSVYWYQQSLDQGLQFLIQYYNGEERAKGNILERFSAQQFPDLHSELNLSSLELGDSALYFCASSGTSPDTQYFGPGTRLTVL.

This clone appeared many times. J is TRBJ1-2 and V is TRBV19; 8 nucleotides line up with TRBD1. The junction had 15 bases not matched to a gene; V was cut back by 11 bases and J by 4 bases. This CDR3 comprises 15 residues. Per the germline V gene, CDR1 is LNHDA and CDR2 is SQIVND (reference sequence). CDR3 coding DNA: TGTGCCTCCAGCCCCTATTCGACAGGGGCCTATGGCTACACCTTC. It encodes CASSPYSTGAYGYTF.

This clone was detected ten times or more. At the DNA level, this CDR3 is encoded by other sequences in the same sample as well. This sequence joins TRBV19 and TRBJ1-1, with D uncertain. Per the germline V gene, CDR1 is LNHDA and CDR2 is SQIVND (reference sequence). This CDR3 contains 11 residues. V lost 6 bases and J 5 bases, leaving 7 bases between the germline ends. CDR3 region: CASSPGTEAFF. The DNA of the CDR3 is TGTGCCAGTAGCCCCGGGACTGAAGCTTTCTTT.

The V and J genes are TRBV6-5 and TRBJ2-5, with D perhaps matching TRBD2 (5 bases). Germline CDR1 and CDR2: MNHEY and SVGAGI. Deletions cut 7 bases from V and 5 bases from J, with 14 bases between. There are 13 residues in the CDR3. The CDR3 reads CASTSPGSETQYF. The CDR3 nucleotides are TGTGCCAGCACAAGTCCGGGATCCGAGACCCAGTACTTC.

CDR3 coding DNA: TGCGCCAGCAGTCCCGCGGTGTCAGCTAACTATGGCTACACCTTC. It translates to CASSPAVSANYGYTF. The V call is TRBV4-1, the J call TRBJ1-2; D not resolved. Looked up from germline, CDR1 is MGHRA and CDR2 is YSYEKL. V shed 6 bases and J shed 0 bases, with 14 bases lying between them. The CDR3 is 15 amino acids.

The chain carries TRBV30 and TRBJ1-2, with D hard to call. Germline V gene data show CDR1 as GTSNPN and CDR2 as SVGIG (reference sequence). V gave up 1 base and J gave up 0 bases, with 9 bases separating them. CDR3 length: 14 residues. The CDR3 DNA sequence: TGTGCCTGGAGTGCACAGTTAGCTAACTATGGCTACACCTTC. Translating it yields CAWSAQLANYGYTF.